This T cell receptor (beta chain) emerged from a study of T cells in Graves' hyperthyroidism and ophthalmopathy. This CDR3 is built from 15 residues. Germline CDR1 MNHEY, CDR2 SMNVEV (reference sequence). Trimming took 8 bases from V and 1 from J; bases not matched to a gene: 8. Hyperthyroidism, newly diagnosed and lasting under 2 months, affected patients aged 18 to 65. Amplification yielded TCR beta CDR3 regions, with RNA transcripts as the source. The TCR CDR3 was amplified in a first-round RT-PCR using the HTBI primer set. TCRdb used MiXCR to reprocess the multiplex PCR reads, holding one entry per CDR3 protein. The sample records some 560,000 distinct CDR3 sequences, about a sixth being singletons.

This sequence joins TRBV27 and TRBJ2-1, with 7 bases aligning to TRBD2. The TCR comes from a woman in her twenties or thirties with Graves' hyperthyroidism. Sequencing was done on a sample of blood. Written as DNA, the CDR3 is TGTGCCAGCGGGATTGGCGGGAGTTCCTACAATGAGCAGTTCTTC. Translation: CASGIGGSSYNEQFF.